This T cell receptor beta chain was profiled in a study of tumor-infiltrating lymphocytes in primary liver carcinoma. Study-wide context: Patients of both sexes were 30 to 69 years old. General study findings and limits: Significantly greater top-250-clone fractions characterized tumors relative to blood (p = 0.039).

Details on this clonotype: The antigen remains undetermined. At one boundary the junction diverges from the germline segment, which might be a read error.

Using a constant-region primer together with ProtoScript II reverse transcriptase, TCR beta cDNA was made from about 500 ng of total RNA. Library construction for TCR beta comprised three nested multiplex PCR rounds performed with slightly modified ARM-PCR. The first two PCR rounds, roughly 10 cycles each, used TRBV1-TRBV30 forward primers and a C-beta reverse primer. TCRdb recomputed calls from the multiplex PCR reads with MiXCR, one row per CDR3 protein. This table has more than 70,000 distinct CDR3 sequences, roughly 71% appearing once. Bulk tissue was left unsorted, and RNA and DNA were co-extracted from about 20-30 mg of it. The patients carried chronic HBV infection and had received no treatment. Germline CDR1 and CDR2: SQVTM and ANQGSEA. The CDR3 contains 13 residues.

Material for sequencing was tumor-adjacent normal liver tissue. The origin of this receptor is a man aged 35-49 years with primary liver carcinoma and hepatitis B virus infection. The V gene is TRBV29-1, the J gene TRBJ2-7; D gene uncertain. CDR3 sequence (DNA): TGCAGTGTTGCAGGTGTTCCCTCATACGAGGAGTACTTC. Residues: CSVAGVPSYEEYF.